This entry is about one TCR beta chain. It lacks a known antigen. Base quality data are lacking; no much larger clone is found one base away. The cohort consisted of some 670 healthy bone marrow donors. All cohort members were sampled while nominally healthy, although unrecorded immune exposures were likely present. The donor was CMV seronegative and was included in the group of over 300 seronegative cohort members. A peripheral blood sample was collected from each donor, and TCR beta sequencing was performed on peripheral blood mononuclear cells. The Qiagen DNeasy Blood Extraction Kit was used to extract genomic DNA from the blood cell samples. The sample originates from a study of cytomegalovirus exposure and HLA in healthy donors (dated by TCRdb to about 2017). A note on the overall study: According to an earlier analysis of around 600 of the donors, 150 million to 200 million T cells yielded 117 million unique TCR beta sequences and around 300 Gb of sequence data. To decide whether each TCR beta V gene segment behaved as functional or pseudogenic, an earlier analysis of some 570 of the donors relied on high-throughput TCR beta sequencing. The study aimed to test whether signatures of past pathogen exposure could be identified by cataloging public T cell receptors. The study used immunosequencing to profile the T cell repertoires of some 600 subjects and linked those repertoires to cytomegalovirus serostatus. To predict cytomegalovirus infection status, the study combined high-throughput TCR immunosequencing, statistical association of individual TCRs with disease status, and machine learning. An early release covering about 600 HLA-typed donors comprised approximately 300 gigabases of sequencing data and around 80 million unique TCR sequences. Typing coverage differed by locus: A, B, C, DRB1 and DQB1 were typed in roughly 620-630 donors, DQA1 in about 560, DPA1 in roughly 590, and DPB1 in around 490. Rather than drawing on any new phenotypic data, the later analysis identified candidate immune exposures from TCR beta sequences and the way those sequences occurred across donors. In a later analysis, previously published TCR beta repertoires from 666 donors were re-analyzed and high-resolution HLA genotyping was added so that TCR occurrence patterns could be studied. Class I and class II HLA loci were covered by the typing at four-digit resolution. All discovery cohort repertoires had been generated using a single sequencing platform. In addition to the first cohort of 666 subjects, a separate validation cohort of 130 or so different subjects was used. Of the 350 to 450 genotyped donors, 65% to 90% fell in the genetic ancestry cluster associated with self-reported Caucasian donors. Roughly 5 DR-DQ haplotypes were treated as single units for association and clustering because of strong linkage in the cohort. A later genetic analysis took genome-wide SNP genotypes for about 55% of the roughly 670 donors and used that subset as a discovery cohort. Alongside the repertoire data, information on donor age, sex, ethnicity and CMV serostatus was compiled. On average, about 240,000 unique TCR beta nucleotide sequences were sequenced per donor among a few hundred genotyped donors of the cohort, with 15% to 20% of those sequences being non-productive. General study outcomes and caveats: An earlier analysis of some 560 of the donors showed that most TCR beta V segments appeared in productive rearrangements either about 87% or about 30% of the time, which broadly matched IMGT annotations. When HLA alleles, especially DR and DQ, strongly co-occurred, attributing TCR associations to individual alleles was difficult. Linkage disequilibrium might explain the correlated functional status among segregating V segments, but an unknown experimental factor could not be excluded. In a later analysis, most CMV-associated TCR beta chains were found to appear HLA-restricted, with HLA associations seemingly driven largely by CMV exposure. According to a later analysis, TCR association rates differed among HLA loci, with DRB1 alleles showing the most associated TCRs and HLA-C alleles showing the fewest. Because counts were too low, around 17 rarely observed V segments, including chromosome 9 orphons, were left out of the earlier analysis of 500 to 750 of the donors. The study listed 164 TCR beta chains as associated with cytomegalovirus. According to the authors, the approach could potentially be generalized to other disease states and immunological phenotypes. Several of the top co-occurrence clusters appeared to be linked to parvovirus B19, influenza, CMV and Epstein-Barr virus, according to a later analysis. Presence/absence analyses assumed roughly uniform sequencing depth across donors, an assumption that may not hold. In a later analysis, over 15,000 TCR beta sequences were associated with specific HLA alleles at a false discovery rate of 0.05. According to a later genetic analysis, donors in an Asian-associated ancestry cluster had fewer N-insertions in productive TCRs than the approximately 650-donor mean. The cohort was sequenced for TCR beta chains only, and without alpha or paired-chain data the features that could be detected were limited. The classifier was reported to diagnose cytomegalovirus status with high specificity and sensitivity in both the original cohort and the validation cohort. A further reported finding was that TCR beta sequences accurately predicted the HLA-A and HLA-B alleles for most subjects in the first cohort. In a later genetic analysis, a missense DCLRE1C variant was associated with V-gene and J-gene trimming of TCR beta chains, and the association was replicated in an independent cohort. Some IMGT-functional V segments, including TRBV6-2 and TRBV6-3, could not be told apart with the 87-base-pair reads, so those segments were excluded. While some public TCRs were present in many individuals, most TCR sequences turned up only very rarely across donors. CMV serostatus was the only immune exposure information available for the cohort. In a later analysis, HLA-associated TCR beta chains were found to be more clonally expanded and to have lower generation probabilities than equally common non-associated chains. A few of the identified cytomegalovirus-associated TCR beta chains were confirmed in vitro to be specific for cytomegalovirus antigens. HLA typing was unavailable for some donors at each locus, so association tests used only the typed subset. A cluster of highly shared sequence variants was judged likely to be a technical artifact of the sequencing pipeline.

Libraries came from the immunoSEQ multiplex PCR assay. For the multiplex PCR, a mixture combining 60 forward primers for TCR Vbeta segments and 13 reverse primers for TCR Jbeta segments was used. Amplification of the CDR3 region of rearranged TCR beta genes was performed with a multiplex PCR assay on genomic DNA. Amplified TCR beta libraries were sequenced as 87-base-pair reads on the Illumina HiSeq System. The authors' pipeline ran thus. A later analysis tallied around 82 million unique TCR beta chains across the 666 repertoires, and around 12 million of those chains were shared by two or more donors. Raw reads were error-corrected and collapsed into unique sequences with a nearest-neighbor algorithm that merged closely related sequences to remove PCR and sequencing errors. To assign V, D and J gene segments, CDR3 sequences were aligned to IMGT reference sequences. For a sequence to be retained, a match of at least six nucleotides was required to both a V gene segment and a J gene segment. Rearrangements were called productive when the CDR3 lacked stop codons and stayed in frame with V and J; all others were non-productive. Following IMGT convention, CDR3 was defined as the stretch from the second conserved V-encoded cysteine to the conserved J-encoded phenylalanine. The earlier analysis of about 610 of the donors excluded any sequence lacking an unambiguous match to a single V gene segment. An earlier analysis of several hundred of the donors called V segments functional above 56.7% productive rearrangements and segregating when the between-donor standard deviation exceeded 5%. A statistical classification framework was built for diagnosing cytomegalovirus status from the catalog of TCR beta chain sequences. In a later analysis, TCR nucleotide sequences were compared against IMGT/GENE-DB human TR gene sequences so that V and J genes could be assigned. A later analysis assigned CDR3 sequences and most-parsimonious VDJ recombination scenarios with the TCRdist pipeline. A later analysis defined each TCR beta chain by its CDR3 amino acid sequence plus V-gene family, and excluded reads lacking a unique V-gene family. In a later analysis, approximately 590 highly shared, low-generation-probability nucleotide sequences were removed to address suspected cross-contamination and a sequencing artifact. In a later analysis, a clonal expansion index was calculated for each public chain from normalized within-repertoire ranks of inferred template counts. A later analysis computed generation probabilities with a VDJ recombination model fitted to out-of-frame rearrangements, and checked the results against IGoR. In a later analysis, hypergeometric tests were used to score TCR-TCR, TCR-HLA and TCR-CMV co-occurrence, with a repertoire-size bias correction applied to TCR pairs. A later analysis estimated false discovery rates by permuting HLA or CMV assignments 20 times. In a later analysis, co-occurring TCRs were grouped using DBSCAN, with TCRdist sequence similarity added in when clustering inside HLA-allele-positive subsets. Co-occurrence clustering excluded repertoires with fewer than 30,000 or more than 120,000 public chains, plus five with anomalous nucleotide sharing. Drawn from immuneACCESS, this table holds only the in-frame rearrangements with V and J called that TCRdb kept. Clones are partly lost; checked studies trace under half to an unresolved V gene and leave the rest unexplained. That table supplies the V and J calls and clone size; D and trimming were determined from the DNA. Within this sample are some 150,000 clones, with roughly two thirds of them counted one time only. Of the sample, over 2.5% is held by the ten largest clones.

Sequences SGDLS (CDR1) and YYNGEE (CDR2) are obtained from the germline V gene. V drops 0 bases and J drops 2 bases, leaving 3 bases in between. The CDR3, cysteine through phenylalanine, is 13 amino acids long. Only the CDR3 portion is preserved as DNA: 39 bases, with reading frame beginning at the first base. The TCR sequence derives from a woman between 25 and 40 years old in good health and CMV-seronegative. Sequences were obtained from PBMCs. The chain employs TRBV9 and TRBJ2-1, with the D gene not confidently named. The CDR3 protein: CASSVGPYNEQFF. In nucleotides, the sequence is TGTGCCAGCAGCGTAGGGCCCTACAATGAGCAGTTCTTC.